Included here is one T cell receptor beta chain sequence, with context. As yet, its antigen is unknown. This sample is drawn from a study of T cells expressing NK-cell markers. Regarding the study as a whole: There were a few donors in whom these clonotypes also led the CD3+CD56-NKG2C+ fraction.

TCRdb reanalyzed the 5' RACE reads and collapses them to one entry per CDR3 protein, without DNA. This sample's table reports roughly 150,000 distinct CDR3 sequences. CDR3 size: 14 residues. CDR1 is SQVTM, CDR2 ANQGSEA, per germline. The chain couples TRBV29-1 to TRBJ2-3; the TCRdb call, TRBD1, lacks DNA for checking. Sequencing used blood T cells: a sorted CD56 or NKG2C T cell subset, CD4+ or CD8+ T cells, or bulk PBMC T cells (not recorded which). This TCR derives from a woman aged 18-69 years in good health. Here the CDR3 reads CSVETGISTDTQYF.